The 25 T cell receptor beta chains given below trace back to one sample, sequenced in a study of radiation and T cells in renal cell carcinoma. Data came from immunoSEQ multiplex PCR; TCRdb stores just in-frame clones and leaves some out. The sample consists of around 5,300 clones, 50% to 60% of them appearing once. Treatment specified: 15 Gy SBRT to primary tumor, nephrectomy 4 weeks later. Sequenced here: tumor tissue, sampled from a patient whose treatment included radiotherapy and nephrectomy. The receptors were gathered from a man aged 60-69 years with renal cell carcinoma.

The chain combines TRBV6-6 with TRBJ1-1; 9 nucleotides line up with TRBD1. Germline V lookup: CDR1 MNHNY, CDR2 SVGAGI (reference sequence). CDR3 length: 13 residues. The V gene end was trimmed by 5 bases and the J gene end by 10 bases; junction bases not matched to a gene: 8. As DNA, the CDR3 is TGTGCCAGCAGTGGGACAGGGCGGTTGGGAGCTTTCTTT. This sequence encodes CASSGTGRLGAFF.

This clone was seen only once. V is TRBV6-5 and J is TRBJ1-4, with D perhaps matching TRBD1 (5 bases). Trimming took 4 bases from V and 5 from J, leaving 11 bases between them. The CDR3 extends over 14 amino acids. Germline V gene sequence: CDR1 MNHEY, CDR2 SVGAGI. CDR3 residues: CASSSGTPNEKLFF. The CDR3 DNA reads TGTGCCAGCAGTTCAGGGACTCCAAATGAAAAACTGTTTTTT.

The chain uses TRBV7-6 and TRBJ2-7, with D uncertain. Per the germline V gene, CDR1 is SGHVS and CDR2 is FNYEAQ. Trimming removed 0 bases from V and 0 bases from J, with 3 bases in between. The CDR3 sequence is 13 residues long. The CDR3 protein is CASSLASSYEQYF. CDR3 in DNA: TGTGCCAGCAGCTTAGCCTCCTCCTACGAGCAGTACTTC.

Within the sample, this clone is medium-sized. V usage is TRBV7-8 and J usage is TRBJ2-7; D not certain. The CDR3 has 13 amino acids. In germline, CDR1 is SGHVS, CDR2 FQNEAQ. V was pared by 0 bases and J by 0 bases, with 3 bases between. The CDR3 DNA reads as TGTGCCAGCAGCTTAGCCTCCTCCTACGAGCAGTACTTC. Its protein product is CASSLASSYEQYF.

This clone was seen more than once but under ten times. V gene TRBV27 combines with J gene TRBJ1-1; D may be TRBD1 (6 bases). The CDR3 totals 15 residues. Germline-derived CDR1 and CDR2 are MNHEY and SMNVEV (reference sequence). Trimming left V 7 bases short and J 4 bases short, with 19 bases between. The CDR3 spells CASTLMGGGGTEAFF. The CDR3 bases are TGTGCCAGCACTCTAATGGGGGGCGGAGGCACTGAAGCTTTCTTT.

The genes are TRBV18 and TRBJ2-7, with 8 bases that match TRBD1. Germline CDR1 and CDR2: KGHSH and LQKENI. The V segment lost 6 bases and the J segment 3 bases; nucleotides outside the gene matches: 7. This CDR3 is built from 14 residues. CDR3 in DNA: TGTGCCAGCTCGCAACAGACAGGGGACTACGAGCAGTACTTC. Translating it yields CASSQQTGDYEQYF.

This chain joins TRBV7-8 and TRBJ1-4, with D unclear. Trimming cost V 2 bases and J 8 bases, with 15 bases left between them. Germline CDR1 SGHVS, CDR2 FQNEAQ. The CDR3 covers 15 residues. This chain's CDR3 is CASSLYSGMGEKLFF. CDR3 coding DNA: TGTGCCAGCAGCTTATACTCTGGGATGGGGGAAAAACTGTTTTTT.

The chain joins TRBV2 to TRBJ1-2, with 7 nucleotides matching TRBD1. V lost 6 bases, J lost 2 bases, and 3 bases stayed unmatched. The germline CDR1 and CDR2 sequences are SNHLY and FYNNEI. The CDR3 covers 13 residues. The CDR3 nucleotides are TGTGCCAGCAGCGGACAGGAGAACTATGGCTACACCTTC. The encoded protein is CASSGQENYGYTF.

This clone is judged large. The chain carries TRBV27 and TRBJ1-3; no clear D gene. This CDR3 is 13 amino acids long. V was clipped by 6 bases and J by 5 bases, with 11 bases between them. The V gene's germline CDR1 is MNHEY and CDR2 SMNVEV (reference sequence). The CDR3 DNA is TGTGCCAGCAGAGGAGTAGGGCGAAACACCATATATTTT. Protein product: CASRGVGRNTIYF.

Sample share makes this clone medium-sized. This chain links TRBV27 with TRBJ2-7; D uncertain. The V end lost 7 bases, the J end lost 0 bases, and 13 bases lay between the germline ends. The germline V gene has CDR1 MNHEY and CDR2 SMNVEV (reference sequence). The CDR3 extends over 14 amino acids. Written as DNA, the CDR3 is TGTGCCAGCACCCCAGTTTTTAGCTCCTACGAGCAGTACTTC. Protein: CASTPVFSSYEQYF.

The V call is TRBV9, the J call TRBJ1-4; TRBD1 is a possible D gene (6 bases). Deletions cut 0 bases from V and 7 bases from J, with 10 bases between. The CDR3 is 14 residues long. Germline V CDR1 and CDR2: SGDLS, YYNGEE. The CDR3 DNA reads as TGTGCCAGCAGCGTAGGGACAGAAAGTGAAAAACTGTTTTTT. Its translation is CASSVGTESEKLFF.

The gene calls are TRBV2 and TRBJ2-6; D is possibly TRBD1 or TRBD2 (7 bases each). The CDR3 length is 16 residues. Germline CDR1 is SNHLY and CDR2 is FYNNEI. V lost 10 bases and J lost 2, with 18 bases in between. CDR3 sequence reads: CATRGRGRPGANVLTF. The CDR3, as DNA: TGTGCCACCCGAGGGAGGGGGCGGCCTGGGGCCAACGTCCTGACTTTC. Together with reference TRBV2 and TRBJ2-6, the CDR3 gives the full variable domain: EPEVTQTPSHQVTQMGQEVILRCVPISNHLYFYWYRQILGQKVEFLVSFYNNEISEKSEIFDDQFSVERPDGSNFTLKIRSTKLEDSAMYFCATRGRGRPGANVLTFGAGSRLTVL.

The rearrangement joins TRBV9 to TRBJ2-3; 7 positions agree with TRBD1. The V and J ends lost 3 bases and 2 bases, in that order; junction bases with no gene match: 6. The CDR3 loop spans 15 amino acids. Germline-derived CDR1 and CDR2 are SGDLS and YYNGEE. This CDR3 reads CASSGDSLHTDTQYF. In nucleotides, the CDR3 is TGTGCCAGCAGCGGGGACAGCTTACACACAGATACGCAGTATTTT.

The chain uses TRBV5-5 and TRBJ2-7, with D possibly matching TRBD2 (5 bases). V lost 0 bases and J lost 6, with 7 bases in between. The germline V gene has CDR1 SGHKS and CDR2 YYEKEE (reference sequence). CDR3 size: 12 residues. In DNA, the CDR3 is TGTGCCAGCAGCTTGGTAGGGAGCGAGCAGTACTTC. This translates into CASSLVGSEQYF.

This clone was detected once. The chain has TRBV9 and TRBJ1-2, with D possibly being TRBD1 (5 bases). There are 13 residues in the CDR3. Trimming took off 4 bases at V and 8 bases at J, with 15 bases between the two ends. CDR1 is SGDLS, CDR2 YYNGEE, per germline. This chain's CDR3 is CASSPGPTGGYTF. CDR3 DNA sequence: TGTGCCAGCAGCCCGGGACCTACGGGCGGCTACACCTTC.

The V gene is TRBV18, the J gene TRBJ2-7; weak D call: TRBD1 (6 bases). Trimming removed 4 bases at V and 3 bases at J, with 13 bases between. CDR1 KGHSH and CDR2 LQKENI come from the germline V gene. This CDR3 is built from 14 residues. The CDR3 region has the DNA TGTGCCAGCTCACTACAGGGTGGGGTCTACGAGCAGTACTTC. Amino acid sequence: CASSLQGGVYEQYF. Full variable domain (rest looked up from reference TRBV18 and TRBJ2-7): NAGVMQNPRHLVRRRGQEARLRCSPMKGHSHVYWYRQLPEEGLKFMVYLQKENIIDESGMPKERFSAEFPKEGPSILRIQQVVRGDSAAYFCASSLQGGVYEQYFGPGTRLTVT.

J is TRBJ1-2 and V is TRBV6-6; TRBD1 might be the D (6 bases). The germline CDR1 and CDR2 sequences are MNHNY and SVGAGI (reference sequence). Trimming took 2 bases from V and 2 from J, leaving 6 bases between them. The CDR3 covers 13 residues. This CDR3 is CASSYDRNYGYTF. For the CDR3, the DNA is TGTGCCAGCAGTTACGACAGGAACTATGGCTACACCTTC.

The rearrangement joins TRBV6-5 to TRBJ2-7; D is ambiguous. There are 15 residues in the CDR3. The V gene's germline CDR1 is MNHEY and CDR2 SVGAGI. Trimming cost V 5 bases and J 0 bases, with 14 bases left between them. The CDR3 is CASSLRPLGSYEQYF. CDR3 nucleotide sequence: TGTGCCAGCAGTCTCCGGCCTCTCGGCTCCTACGAGCAGTACTTC.

This chain joins TRBV7-9 and TRBJ2-7; D uncertain. With 5 bases removed from V and 3 bases from J, the gap between germline ends came to 8 bases. The CDR3 spans 12 residues. From germline, CDR1 is SEHNR and CDR2 FQNEAQ (reference sequence). The CDR3 protein is CASSPGSYEQYF. The CDR3, as DNA: TGTGCCAGCAGCCCCGGAAGCTACGAGCAGTACTTC.

This clone was recorded a few times. The chain links TRBV11-2 to TRBJ1-6; TRBD1 matches at 7 bases. The CDR3 loop spans 15 amino acids. Germline V gives CDR1 SGHAT, CDR2 FQNNGV. The J segment lost 8 bases and the V segment lost 6 bases, leaving 10 bases of the junction unmatched. The CDR3 is CASSHYLTGDSPLHF. The CDR3 DNA sequence: TGTGCCAGCAGTCATTACTTAACAGGGGATTCACCCCTCCACTTT.

Sample share makes this clone medium-sized. The V gene is TRBV2, the J gene TRBJ1-2, with 7 bases matching TRBD1. Germline V lookup: CDR1 SNHLY, CDR2 FYNNEI. The V gene end was trimmed by 2 bases and the J gene end by 4 bases; junction bases not matched to a gene: 7. The CDR3 totals 15 residues. CDR3 region: CASSETSGTVYGYTF. The CDR3, as DNA: TGTGCCAGCAGTGAAACTTCCGGGACAGTCTATGGCTACACCTTC.

CDR3 in amino acids: CASSVGQAYEQYF. In DNA, the CDR3 is TGTGCCAGCAGCGTGGGACAGGCCTACGAGCAGTACTTC. V and J are TRBV7-3 and TRBJ2-7; the match to TRBD1 covers 8 bases. The CDR3 totals 13 residues. CDR1 is SGHTA and CDR2 is FQGTGA in the germline V gene. The trim removed 5 bases at V and 2 bases at J, leaving 2 bases unmatched.

This clone was counted once. The chain combines TRBV19 with TRBJ2-7, with 7 bases identical to TRBD1. CDR3 length equals 14 residues. Trimming took 5 bases from V and 5 from J; bases not matched to a gene: 9. Germline V gives CDR1 LNHDA, CDR2 SQIVND (reference sequence). For the CDR3, the DNA is TGTGCCAGTAGTGGCCGAGGGGGCGAGGACGAGCAGTACTTC. Amino acid sequence: CASSGRGGEDEQYF.

The rearrangement joins TRBV9 to TRBJ1-3, with 8 bases aligning to TRBD1. With V trimmed by 4 bases and J by 3 bases, 9 bases remained unmatched. The CDR3 length is 16 residues. CDR1 and CDR2 from the germline V gene are SGDLS and YYNGEE. CDR3 protein: CASSPGQGKGGNTIYF. The CDR3 region has the DNA TGTGCCAGCAGCCCCGGACAGGGAAAGGGTGGAAACACCATATATTTT.

This clone was picked up a small number of times. The rearrangement uses TRBV6-5 and TRBJ2-7; TRBD2 agrees at 10 bases. This CDR3 has 16 residues. Trimming took 2 bases from V and 4 from J; bases not matched to a gene: 8. Per germline, CDR1 MNHEY and CDR2 SVGAGI. CDR3 region: CASSYGLAGVGYEQYF. The CDR3 DNA follows: TGTGCCAGCAGTTACGGGCTAGCGGGAGTGGGATACGAGCAGTACTTC.